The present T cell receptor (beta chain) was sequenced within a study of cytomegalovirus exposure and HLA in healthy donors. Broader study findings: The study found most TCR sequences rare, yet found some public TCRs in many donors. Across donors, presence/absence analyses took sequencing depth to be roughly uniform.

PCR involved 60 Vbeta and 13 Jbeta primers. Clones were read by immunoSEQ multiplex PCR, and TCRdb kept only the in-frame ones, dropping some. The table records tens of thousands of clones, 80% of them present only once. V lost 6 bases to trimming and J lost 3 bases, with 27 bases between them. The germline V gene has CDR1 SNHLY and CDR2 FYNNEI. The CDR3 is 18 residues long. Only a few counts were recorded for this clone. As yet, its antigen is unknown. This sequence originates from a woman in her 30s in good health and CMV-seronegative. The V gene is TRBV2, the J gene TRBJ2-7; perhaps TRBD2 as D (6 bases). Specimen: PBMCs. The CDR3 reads CASRNGDSRVNGHYEQYF. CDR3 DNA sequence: TGTGCCAGCAGGAACGGGGACTCCCGGGTAAATGGGCACTACGAGCAGTACTTC.